This TCR beta chain comes out of a study of blood T cell repertoires in COVID-19 (TCRdb year 2020). With respect to the entire study: Samples covering the acute and convalescent phases of COVID-19 were provided by collaborators in the United States, Italy and Spain. The material from the prospective study consisted of cDNA or gDNA derived from T cells, B-cell-depleted T cells, or PBMCs. Deeply sampled blood TCRbeta repertoires from subjects exposed to, actively infected with, or recovered from COVID-19 were included in the dataset. A freely available public database, intended as a resource for researchers studying the immune response to SARS-CoV-2, is where the repertoires were released. Samples were obtained from the ongoing ImmuneRACE study (first 160 participants) and from approximately 1,200 subjects provided by 6 global collaborators. A de-identified subject ID, COVID-19 status, age in years and sex were almost always included in the sample metadata. HLA class I and class II types, where available, came from metadata supplied by the sample provider rather than from assay-based typing. Study-wide findings and limitations: The quantity of clinical and demographic metadata differed by source and by participant and was supplied without curation.

At one collaborating source in Seattle, patients were enrolled during active infection and were followed longitudinally through the course of disease. The collaborating institutions used their own protocols to collect whole blood in K2EDTA tubes. For TCRbeta analysis, collaborators shipped samples as frozen whole blood, isolated PBMCs, or DNA extracted from either of those sample types. The CDR3 covers 13 residues, taking in both the cysteine and the phenylalanine. The DNA shown is the 39-base CDR3, in frame from base 1. The germline V gene (reference sequence) yields SEHNR for CDR1 and FQNEAQ for CDR2. A distance of 10 bases separates the germline ends of V and J, which lose 5 bases and 5 bases respectively. The immunoSEQ Assay, a bias-controlled multiplex PCR, was used to amplify TCRbeta CDR3 regions from genomic DNA. Concerning the study's data processing: The number of nucleated cells in each sample was estimated from the amplification of reference gene primers within the assay. Sequence reads were collapsed and filtered to measure the absolute abundance of every unique TCRbeta CDR3 rearrangement. For each sample, productive Simpson clonality was calculated as the square root of Simpson's diversity index across productive rearrangements. TCRdb's version of the immuneACCESS table is confined to in-frame rearrangements and falls short of the full clone set. An unresolved V gene accounts for under half of the shortfall where checked; the remainder is of unknown origin. The V and J calls and clone size are taken from that table; D and trimming were inferred from the DNA. Counted in this sample were 200,000 to 300,000 clones; more than 85% of them appeared once. The ten largest clonotypes hold 2.5% to 3% of the sample.

Note on this clone: Its antigen is not yet known. No quality values exist for individual bases; no much larger clone is one base distant.

Sequencing was done on a sample of peripheral blood. The rearranged chain carries TRBV7-9 and TRBJ2-1; TRBD2 could be the D gene, as 5 bases match. This TCR was recovered from a person aged 18-30 years with COVID-19, enrolled during active disease. This receptor has the CDR3 CASSPGTHNEQFF. The sequenced DNA: TGTGCCAGCAGCCCGGGAACCCACAATGAGCAGTTCTTC.